Shown below are 23 T cell receptor beta chains from a single sample sequenced in a study of blood T cell repertoires in COVID-19. The table came from immunoSEQ multiplex PCR; TCRdb's copy has only in-frame clones and leaves some out. The data contain 300,000 to 350,000 clones, about 87% of them singletons. The sequenced sample consisted of peripheral blood. The receptor source for this set is a young woman with COVID-19, enrolled during active disease.

On this clone itself: The junction shows a germline mismatch at one end, possibly a read error. The chain recombines TRBV7-9 with TRBJ2-1; 12 bases are shared with TRBD1. The germline V gene encodes CDR1 SEHNR and CDR2 FQNEAQ (reference sequence). The CDR3 contains 15 residues. For the CDR3, the DNA is TGTGCCAGCAGTTTAGGGGACAGGGGGCACCATGAGCAGTTCTTC. Translation: CASSLGDRGHHEQFF.

Only a few counts were recorded for this clone. This chain uses TRBV28 with TRBJ2-7, with 7 bases lining up with TRBD1. Germline V gene lookup returns CDR1 MDHEN and CDR2 SYDVKM. This CDR3 spans 15 amino acids. After removal of 6 bases from V and 2 bases from J, the junction contained 10 bases not matched to a gene. The CDR3 DNA sequence: TGTGCCAGCAGCCTAACAGGGGCGTCGACCTACGAGCAGTACGTC. It encodes CASSLTGASTYEQYV.

The sample holds one count of this clone. This chain links TRBV19 with TRBJ2-1, with 11 nucleotides matching TRBD2. CDR1 LNHDA and CDR2 SQIVND come from the germline V gene (reference sequence). The length of the CDR3 is 16 residues. The trim removed 3 bases at V and 7 bases at J, leaving 8 bases unmatched. CDR3 sequence: CASSMVLAGGQNEQFF. CDR3 in DNA: TGTGCCAGTAGTATGGTGCTAGCGGGGGGACAGAATGAGCAGTTCTTC.

The rearrangement uses TRBV4-1 and TRBJ2-1; 9 bases align to TRBD2. From germline, CDR1 is MGHRA and CDR2 YSYEKL. The V segment lost 3 bases and the J segment 8 bases; nucleotides outside the gene matches: 2. The CDR3 is 13 amino acids. For the CDR3, the DNA is TGCGCCAGCAGCCAGACTAGCGGTTATGAGCAGTTCTTC. Amino acid sequence: CASSQTSGYEQFF.

CDR3 residues: CASSPDRGPTDTQYF. CDR3 bases: TGTGCCAGCAGCCCGGACAGGGGGCCAACAGATACGCAGTATTTT. The rearrangement links TRBV11-2 to TRBJ2-3, with 11 bases lining up with TRBD1. The V gene end was trimmed by 5 bases and the J gene end by 3 bases; junction bases not matched to a gene: 4. The CDR3 covers 15 residues. The germline gives CDR1 SGHAT, CDR2 FQNNGV.

The V and J genes are TRBV4-3 and TRBJ1-2; D gene unclear. V was pared by 0 bases and J by 7 bases, with 9 bases between. The germline CDR1 and CDR2 sequences are LGHNA and YSLEER. The CDR3 runs to 13 residues. CDR3 residues: CASSQDETIGYTF. CDR3 nucleotides: TGCGCCAGCAGCCAAGATGAAACTATTGGCTACACCTTC.

The genes are TRBV7-6 and TRBJ2-1, with 12 bases fitting TRBD2. CDR3 size: 20 residues. V lost 2 bases to trimming and J lost 0 bases; unmatched junction nucleotides: 11. Germline V gene sequence: CDR1 SGHVS, CDR2 FNYEAQ. The CDR3 sequence: CASSLRHGTSGHLSYNEQFF. CDR3 coding DNA: TGTGCCAGCAGCTTACGTCATGGGACTAGCGGGCACCTCTCCTACAATGAGCAGTTCTTC. Variable domain in full (rest from reference TRBV7-6 and TRBJ2-1): GAGVSQSPRYKVTKRGQDVALRCDPISGHVSLYWYRQALGQGPEFLTYFNYEAQQDKSGLPNDRFSAERPEGSISTLTIQRTEQRDSAMYRCASSLRHGTSGHLSYNEQFFGPGTRLTVL.

CDR3 region: CASSIVGGDYGYTF. The CDR3 nucleotides read TGTGCCAGTAGTATCGTTGGAGGGGACTATGGCTACACCTTC. The V call is TRBV19, the J call TRBJ1-2; TRBD1 is a possible D gene (5 bases). V gave up 3 bases and J gave up 3 bases, with 11 bases separating them. Germline CDR1 LNHDA, CDR2 SQIVND (reference sequence). This CDR3 is built from 14 residues.

The V call is TRBV7-9, the J call TRBJ1-2; D remains ambiguous. The CDR3 has 14 residues. Germline-derived CDR1 and CDR2 are SEHNR and FQNEAQ (reference sequence). Trimming removed 1 base from V and 8 bases from J, with 14 bases in between. The CDR3 region is CASSLEFPGSGYTF. Here the CDR3 DNA reads TGTGCCAGCAGCTTAGAGTTCCCTGGGAGCGGCTACACCTTC.

The chain joins TRBV11-2 to TRBJ2-3; D may be TRBD2 (5 bases). There are 14 residues in the CDR3. V dropped 6 bases and J dropped 0 bases, with 10 bases sitting between them. From germline, CDR1 is SGHAT and CDR2 FQNNGV. In DNA form, the CDR3 reads TGTGCCAGCAGATCGGGGTCTAGCACAGATACGCAGTATTTT. Its translation: CASRSGSSTDTQYF.

J is TRBJ1-5 and V is TRBV30, with D unresolved. The V gene lost 2 bases and the J gene lost 0 bases, with 5 bases spanning the gap. Germline V gene sequence: CDR1 GTSNPN, CDR2 SVGIG (reference sequence). This CDR3 comprises 13 residues. The DNA of the CDR3 is TGTGCCTGGAGTTATCGTAGCAATCAGCCCCAGCATTTT. Amino acids: CAWSYRSNQPQHF. The variable domain in full, completed from reference TRBV30 and TRBJ1-5, reads SQTIHQWPATLVQPVGSPLSLECTVEGTSNPNLYWYRQAAGRGLQLLFYSVGIGQISSEVPQNLSASRPQDRQFILSSKKLLLSDSGFYLCAWSYRSNQPQHFGDGTRLSIL.

The chain carries TRBV6-5 and TRBJ2-3; tentatively, D is TRBD2 (5 bases). Trimming took 0 bases from V and 4 from J, leaving 11 bases between them. CDR1 and CDR2 (germline): MNHEY, SVGAGI. The CDR3 is 15 residues long. The CDR3 DNA is TGTGCCAGCAGTTACTCTGTATCCGGGGCAGATACGCAGTATTTT. Its translation is CASSYSVSGADTQYF.

The chain links TRBV2 to TRBJ2-5; TRBD2 aligns across 11 bases. Germline CDR1 and CDR2: SNHLY and FYNNEI. V was clipped by 6 bases and J by 4 bases; unmatched bases: 7. CDR3 length equals 15 residues. CDR3 in DNA: TGTGCCAGCAGCGAGAATACTAGCGGGAGAGAGACCCAGTACTTC. This sequence encodes CASSENTSGRETQYF.

This clone was observed at least ten times. This rearrangement joins TRBV5-1 to TRBJ1-6, with 10 bases aligning to TRBD1. CDR3 length equals 16 residues. In germline, CDR1 is SGHRS, CDR2 YFSETQ. V shed 4 bases and J 8 bases; nucleotides not matched to a gene: 9. The CDR3 coding sequence is TGCGCCAGCAGCACCGGACAGGGGGTTAATTATTCACCCCTCCACTTT. Protein sequence: CASSTGQGVNYSPLHF.

This rearrangement joins TRBV10-3 to TRBJ2-5; D not certain. V was pared by 6 bases and J by 1 base, with 6 bases between. Germline V gene lookup returns CDR1 ENHRY and CDR2 SYGVKD. The CDR3 is 12 residues long. The CDR3 nucleotides read TGTGCCATCAGAGGAGTCCAAGAGACCCAGTACTTC. Protein: CAIRGVQETQYF.

J is TRBJ1-1 and V is TRBV20-1, with TRBD1 matching 9 bases. The J segment lost 10 bases and the V segment lost 6 bases, leaving 6 bases of the junction unmatched. CDR1 and CDR2 (germline): DFQATT, SNEGSKA (reference sequence). This CDR3 is 11 amino acids long. The CDR3 coding sequence is TGCAGTGCCCTGACAGGGGGAGTAGCTTTCTTT. Amino acid sequence: CSALTGGVAFF.

The V call is TRBV18, the J call TRBJ1-3, with D perhaps TRBD1 (5 bases). Germline CDR1 is KGHSH and CDR2 is LQKENI. CDR3 length equals 18 residues. The ends were cut back, 3 bases at V and 0 bases at J, with 18 bases in the middle. The CDR3 region has the DNA TGTGCCAGCTCACCCTACCGGAGTGCGGGGCACTCTGGAAACACCATATATTTT. Translation: CASSPYRSAGHSGNTIYF.

The CDR3 nucleotides are TGTGCCAGCAGCGTCGGGAGTAGAAACACCGGGGAGCTGTTTTTT. Translating gives CASSVGSRNTGELFF. This rearrangement joins TRBV9 to TRBJ2-2; weak D call: TRBD2 (6 bases). The length of the CDR3 is 15 residues. Trimming cost V 2 bases and J 2 bases, with 10 bases left between them. Germline V lookup: CDR1 SGDLS, CDR2 YYNGEE.

The CDR3 loop is CASSPSGQGESSYNSPLHF. For the CDR3, the DNA is TGTGCCAGCAGTCCCTCCGGGCAGGGTGAGAGCTCCTATAATTCACCCCTCCACTTT. This sequence joins TRBV6-6 and TRBJ1-6, with D perhaps TRBD1 (5 bases). Germline values: CDR1 MNHNY, CDR2 SVGAGI (reference sequence). Trimming removed 5 bases at V and 0 bases at J, with 20 bases between. CDR3 length equals 19 residues.

This rearrangement joins TRBV5-4 to TRBJ1-1; D gene uncertain. Trimming shortened V by 5 bases and J by 1 base, and 12 bases separated the two germline ends. Germline-derived CDR1 and CDR2 are SGHNT and YYREEE (reference sequence). CDR3 length: 14 residues. CDR3 amino acids: CASRPSAGNTEAFF. CDR3 DNA: TGTGCCAGCAGGCCGTCGGCAGGGAACACTGAAGCTTTCTTT.

The V call is TRBV10-3, the J call TRBJ2-7; D is perhaps TRBD1 (6 bases). Germline V gene data show CDR1 as ENHRY and CDR2 as SYGVKD. The CDR3 is 14 amino acids. Trimming left V 11 bases short and J 6 bases short, with 23 bases between. The CDR3 DNA is TGTGCCTCCCGAAGGGACACGCTGGACCCCGAGCAGTACGTC. This sequence encodes CASRRDTLDPEQYV.

This clone appeared a few times. The V gene is TRBV9, the J gene TRBJ1-1; D unresolved. This CDR3 region has 15 residues. V was shortened by 4 bases and J by 0 bases, with 13 bases between the two germline ends. Germline CDR1 is SGDLS and CDR2 is YYNGEE. CDR3 nucleotides: TGTGCCAGCAGCCCTATTTTGGTCATGAACACTGAAGCTTTCTTT. As protein: CASSPILVMNTEAFF.

This clone is a singleton in its sample. The chain links TRBV6-2 or TRBV6-3 to TRBJ1-2, with TRBD1 matching over 7 bases. The CDR3 spans 15 residues. Germline assignment: CDR1 MNHEY and CDR2 SVGEGT. J was trimmed by 8 bases and V by 5 bases; bases with no gene match: 14. The CDR3 coding sequence is TGTGCCAGCAGTACACAAAGAACAGGGGTCGGCGGCTACACCTTC. This gives the protein CASSTQRTGVGGYTF.